A selection of T cell receptor beta chains follows, all from one sample in a study of T cell repertoires in cytomegalovirus infection. These TCRs are of unknown antigen specificity. Using its own MiXCR run on the reads, TCRdb lists one record per CDR3 protein. The sample shows roughly 570,000 distinct CDR3 sequences, 40% of them seen only once. The specimen was cultured PBMCs, collected from culture after CMV antigen stimulation. The source of these receptors is a human donor in good health (CMV status not recorded). Some clones in this sample may be carry-over from other donors' samples. The CDR3 runs from the conserved cysteine through the conserved F or W. The D gene is left open where the match is weak. Clone size is shown for a subset of rows, as once, few, many or a class of expanded clone.

>TRBV4-3|once|18|TRBJ1-6|.
CASSPAGDSRSSNSPLHF
TGCGCCAGCAGCCCGGCTGGTGACTCTCGTTCTTCTAATTCACCCCTCCACTTT
>TRBV7-2|.|15|TRBJ2-7|TRBD2
CASRLGTSASYEQYF
TGTGCCAGCAGGCTTGGGACTAGCGCGTCCTACGAGCAGTACTTC
>TRBV7-8|.|16|TRBJ1-6|.
CASSLTWGRDNSPLHF
TGTGCCAGCAGCTTAACCTGGGGCAGGGATAATTCACCCCTCCACTTT
>TRBV9|few|13|TRBJ1-5|.
CASAPDSNQPQHF
TGTGCCAGCGCCCCCGATAGCAATCAGCCCCAGCATTTT
>TRBV12-3/TRBV12-4|few|14|TRBJ2-1|.
CASTPGPTYNEQFF
TGTGCCAGCACCCCGGGACCGACGTACAATGAGCAGTTCTTC
>TRBV10-3|.|13|TRBJ2-7|.
CAISESYNYEQYF
TGTGCCATCAGTGAGTCGTACAACTACGAGCAGTACTTC
>TRBV7-8|.|18|TRBJ1-5|.
CASSLGRVNRASNQPQHF
TGTGCCAGCAGCTTAGGAAGGGTCAACAGGGCTAGCAATCAGCCCCAGCATTTT
>TRBV27|few|17|TRBJ2-3|TRBD2
CASSEVAGGRSTDTQYF
TGTGCCAGCAGTGAGGTGGCGGGGGGGCGTAGCACAGATACGCAGTATTTT
>TRBV4-1|.|12|TRBJ2-7|.
CASSQDGGEQYF
TGTGCCAGCAGCCAAGATGGGGGTGAGCAGTACTTC
>TRBV20-1|once|13|TRBJ2-7|.
CSARDNWLPEQYF
TGCAGTGCTAGAGATAATTGGCTCCCCGAGCAGTACTTC
>TRBV7-9|.|15|TRBJ1-1|TRBD1
CASSFPGTGESEAFF
TGTGCCAGCAGCTTCCCCGGGACAGGGGAATCTGAAGCTTTCTTT
>TRBV4-3|.|21|TRBJ2-1|TRBD2
CASSQDTGLAGVRSSYNEQFF
TGCGCCAGCAGCCAAGATACGGGACTAGCGGGAGTCCGAAGCTCCTACAATGAGCAGTTCTTC
>TRBV6-1|.|16|TRBJ1-5|.
CASNGRGVGWNQPQHF
TGTGCCAGCAACGGCCGGGGGGTTGGTTGGAATCAGCCCCAGCATTTT
>TRBV4-1|.|18|TRBJ2-6|.
CASSQPVIPASGANVLTF
TGCGCCAGCAGCCAACCCGTAATCCCCGCTTCTGGGGCCAACGTCCTGACTTTC
>TRBV18|few|14|TRBJ1-2|.
CASSPEAGARGYTF
TGTGCCAGCTCACCCGAAGCAGGGGCGCGTGGCTACACCTTC
>TRBV7-6|.|16|TRBJ2-7|TRBD2
CASSLGAAGGAYEQYF
TGTGCCAGCAGCTTAGGTGCAGCGGGGGGGGCCTACGAGCAGTACTTC
>TRBV7-2|.|14|TRBJ1-1|.
CASSFLEGGTEAFF
TGTGCCAGCAGCTTTCTAGAAGGGGGTACTGAAGCTTTCTTT
>TRBV7-2|few|14|TRBJ1-2|.
CASSLGGESGGYTF
TGTGCCAGCAGCTTAGGGGGGGAATCGGGAGGCTACACCTTC
>TRBV4-3|.|17|TRBJ2-1|.
CASSQDPRGGFINEQFF
TGCGCCAGCAGCCAGGACCCCAGGGGCGGTTTCATCAATGAGCAGTTCTTC
>TRBV7-9|few|14|TRBJ2-2|.
CASSPPLVAGELFF
TGTGCCAGCAGCCCGCCCTTAGTGGCCGGGGAGCTGTTTTTT
>TRBV7-9|few|15|TRBJ2-7|.
CASSLFQASGYEQYF
TGTGCCAGCAGCTTATTCCAGGCGTCAGGGTACGAGCAGTACTTC
>TRBV12-3/TRBV12-4|.|15|TRBJ1-2|.
CASSPKQTPRDGYTF
TGTGCCAGCAGCCCAAAACAAACCCCACGGGATGGCTACACCTTC
>TRBV7-9|.|17|TRBJ2-3|TRBD2
CASTGRIGGARTDTQYF
TGTGCCAGCACCGGACGTATCGGGGGGGCCCGCACAGATACGCAGTATTTT
>TRBV7-2|.|21|TRBJ2-5|TRBD2
CASSSALGAAGGPRPGETQYF
TGTGCCAGCAGCTCGGCCCTCGGGGCAGCGGGAGGGCCTAGGCCGGGAGAGACCCAGTACTTC